Following are 31 T cell receptor beta chains from one sample sequenced in a study of CD8 T cells in ankylosing spondylitis (dated by TCRdb to the late 2010s). Beyond this particular receptor, the publication reports: A TCR beta motif of roughly 8 highly homologous amino acid variants appeared characteristic of blood from ankylosing spondylitis patients.

These receptors' antigens are unknown. Library construction relied on 5' RACE. Sequencing relied on an Illumina HiSeq 2500. TCRdb applied fastp at Q25 and MiXCR to the public reads, then kept only in-frame beta chains. One record per CDR3 amino acid sequence lists the most common genes and DNA. For this sample the table gives 200,000 to 250,000 distinct CDR3 sequences, of which approximately 20% were detected only once. The biggest ten clones account for about two fifths of the sample. Sequenced material: blood, either unsorted or a sorted T cell fraction (not recorded which). These receptor sequences come from a male donor with ankylosing spondylitis.

The table lists this clonotype with a few counts. The chain couples TRBV6-1 to TRBJ2-7; D is uncertain. Trimming left V 6 bases short and J 4 bases short, with 13 bases between. The CDR3 contains 13 residues. CDR1 is MNHNS and CDR2 is SASEGT in the germline V gene. The chain's CDR3 is CASSLAVNYEQYF. The CDR3 DNA reads as TGTGCCAGCAGCCTCGCAGTTAATTACGAGCAGTACTTC.

This clonotype has just a few counts. This chain joins TRBV5-5 and TRBJ2-6; D possibly uses TRBD1 or TRBD2 (5 bases each). Germline loops: CDR1 SGHKS, CDR2 YYEKEE (reference sequence). V lost 3 bases and J 2 bases, leaving 12 bases between the germline ends. This CDR3 comprises 16 residues. CDR3 residues: CASSSGPQTGANVLTF. The DNA for the CDR3 is TGTGCCAGCAGCTCGGGACCCCAGACTGGGGCCAACGTCCTGACTTTC.

The chain has TRBV21-1 and TRBJ2-3. TRBV21-1 is flagged as a pseudogene. CDR3 length: 11 amino acids. The CDR3 DNA is TGTGCCAGCAGCACAGAGGATACGCAGTATTTT. Protein product: CASSTEDTQYF.

The chain joins TRBV5-1 to TRBJ2-2; 13 nucleotides match TRBD2. V lost 3 bases, J lost 6 bases, and 8 bases stayed unmatched. The CDR3 length is 17 residues. CDR1 and CDR2 (germline): SGHRS, YFSETQ. The CDR3 sequence: CASSSRLAGGTSGELFF. CDR3 sequence (DNA): TGCGCCAGCAGCTCTAGACTAGCGGGAGGAACCTCCGGGGAGCTGTTTTTT.

This chain connects TRBV28 to TRBJ1-5; no clear D gene. The CDR3 is 15 residues long. Trimming pared 3 bases from V and 6 bases from J, leaving 15 bases between. CDR1 and CDR2 (germline): MDHEN, SYDVKM. CDR3 amino acids: CASSFSEQRGQPQHF. Here the CDR3 DNA reads TGTGCCAGCAGTTTCTCTGAACAGCGGGGTCAGCCCCAGCATTTT.

With regard to this clonotype: One junction end does not reproduce the germline sequence, and a read error may be involved. The chain couples TRBV19 to TRBJ2-4; 9 nucleotides agree with TRBD2. Per germline, CDR1 LNHDA and CDR2 SQIVND (reference sequence). The CDR3 extends over 13 amino acids. CDR3 sequence (DNA): TGTGCCAGTAGTATCCCGGGACTAGCCCCCGTGGACTTC. Amino acids: CASSIPGLAPVDF.

Only a few counts were recorded for this clonotype. The chain recombines TRBV7-9 with TRBJ1-2; D unclear. Trimming stripped 5 bases from V and 3 bases from J, with 19 bases between. Germline assignment: CDR1 SEHNR and CDR2 FQNEAQ (reference sequence). The CDR3 consists of 16 residues. The CDR3: CASSPYIFEGHYGYTF. DNA of the CDR3: TGTGCCAGCAGCCCGTACATCTTTGAGGGCCACTATGGCTACACCTTC.

This clonotype came up a few times. This chain uses TRBV5-1 with TRBJ2-2, with TRBD1 as a possible D gene (7 bases). V shed 2 bases and J shed 1 base, with 9 bases lying between them. Germline CDR1 is SGHRS and CDR2 is YFSETQ. This CDR3 has 15 amino acids. The CDR3 is CASSFQGGNTGELFF. The CDR3 bases are TGCGCCAGCAGCTTTCAGGGGGGGAACACCGGGGAGCTGTTTTTT.

This clonotype was observed at least ten times. The J gene is TRBJ2-7, the V gene TRBV29-1; D possibly corresponds to TRBD1 (6 bases). Germline-derived CDR1 and CDR2 are SQVTM and ANQGSEA. The CDR3 is 13 amino acids. With 5 bases removed from V and 3 bases from J, the gap between germline ends came to 14 bases. CDR3: CSVSGGEFYEQYF. CDR3 coding DNA: TGCAGCGTTTCTGGGGGCGAATTCTACGAGCAGTACTTC.

There are many counts of this clonotype. The rearrangement links TRBV4-1 to TRBJ2-3, with 8 bases aligning to TRBD2. V lost 1 base to trimming and J lost 6 bases; unmatched junction nucleotides: 18. The CDR3 runs 19 residues. Germline lookup yields CDR1 MGHRA and CDR2 YSYEKL. CDR3 coding DNA: TGCGCCAGCAGCCAAGGAGCCGGGACTAGGGATTTCGGGTCGGATACGCAGTATTTT. Protein sequence: CASSQGAGTRDFGSDTQYF.

The gene calls are TRBV27 and TRBJ2-1; 12 nucleotides match TRBD2. From germline, CDR1 is MNHEY and CDR2 SMNVEV (reference sequence). The CDR3 covers 17 residues. With 5 bases clipped from V and 0 bases from J, the junction kept 5 bases outside the gene matches. The CDR3 region is CASSPQTSGSSYNEQFF. The CDR3 nucleotides are TGTGCCAGCAGTCCGCAGACTAGCGGGAGCTCCTACAATGAGCAGTTCTTC.

This clonotype was seen a single time. V gene TRBV12-3 or TRBV12-4 combines with J gene TRBJ1-1; weak D call: TRBD1 (5 bases). Trimming removed 5 bases from V and 1 base from J, with 11 bases in between. The CDR3 contains 14 residues. The CDR3 DNA is TGTGCCAGCAGTACCAGGGACCCGAACACTGAAGCTTTCTTT. Amino acid sequence: CASSTRDPNTEAFF.

This clonotype was seen ten or more times. J is TRBJ1-5 and V is TRBV7-2; D remains unclear. Germline lookup yields CDR1 SGHTA and CDR2 FQGNSA. Trimming shortened V by 5 bases and J by 1 base, and 6 bases separated the two germline ends. This CDR3 spans 13 amino acids. CDR3 nucleotide sequence: TGTGCCAGCAGCCACGTGAGCAATCAGCCCCAGCATTTT. Encoded protein: CASSHVSNQPQHF.

J is TRBJ2-7 and V is TRBV4-3, with D perhaps matching TRBD1 (6 bases). V lost 0 bases, J lost 8 bases, and 17 bases lay in between. This CDR3 has 15 residues. Germline V CDR1 and CDR2: LGHNA, YSLEER. CDR3 in DNA: TGCGCCAGCAGCCAAGACCAGGGGCCACTTTTCCAGCAGTACTTC. Translating gives CASSQDQGPLFQQYF.

This clonotype was counted only a few times. The chain recombines TRBV20-1 with TRBJ2-3, with TRBD2 matching 13 bases. The germline gives CDR1 DFQATT, CDR2 SNEGSKA (reference sequence). This CDR3 spans 18 amino acids. J gave up 0 bases and V 6 bases, and 12 bases lay outside the gene matches. The CDR3 loop is CSATAGLAGKSSTDTQYF. CDR3 sequence (DNA): TGCAGTGCCACAGCGGGACTAGCGGGGAAATCTAGCACAGATACGCAGTATTTT.

This clonotype was seen only a few times. This chain's CDR3 is CATSRDLGDSGEQFF. For the CDR3, the DNA is TGTGCCACCAGCAGAGATTTAGGGGACAGCGGTGAGCAGTTCTTC. The rearrangement uses TRBV15 and TRBJ2-1; 7 nucleotides agree with TRBD1. Germline V gene sequence: CDR1 LNHNV, CDR2 YYDKDF (reference sequence). The CDR3 consists of 15 residues. V trimming: 0 bases; J trimming: 9 bases; junction bases outside the gene matches: 8.

This clonotype showed up just once. The rearrangement uses TRBV27 and TRBJ2-7, with TRBD2 as a possible D gene (5 bases). The CDR3 totals 13 residues. V gave up 8 bases and J gave up 1 base, with 12 bases separating them. The germline V gene has CDR1 MNHEY and CDR2 SMNVEV (reference sequence). Here the CDR3 reads CASALAASYEQYF. DNA of the CDR3: TGTGCCAGCGCGCTAGCCGCTTCCTACGAGCAGTACTTC.

The rearrangement joins TRBV28 to TRBJ2-1, with 9 bases aligning to TRBD2. J was trimmed by 0 bases and V by 4 bases; bases with no gene match: 7. The germline CDR1 and CDR2 sequences are MDHEN and SYDVKM. The length of the CDR3 is 17 residues. The CDR3 DNA follows: TGTGCCAGCAGTTACCCCGGTAGCGGGAGCTCCTACAATGAGCAGTTCTTC. Amino acids: CASSYPGSGSSYNEQFF. The variable domain in full, with the rest retrieved from reference TRBV28 and TRBJ2-1, is DVKVTQSSRYLVKRTGEKVFLECVQDMDHENMFWYRQDPGLGLRLIYFSYDVKMKEKGDIPEGYSVSREKKERFSLILESASTNQTSMYLCASSYPGSGSSYNEQFFGPGTRLTVL.

With regard to this clonotype: One base away lies a much larger clone, so this may be a sequencing read error. The chain is built from TRBV12-3 or TRBV12-4 and TRBJ1-4; the D is unclear. This CDR3 has 13 residues. The V end was cut by 3 bases, the J end by 9 bases, with 11 bases between. The CDR3 DNA follows: TGTGCCAGCAGTTTGGGGAACAGTAAAAAACTGTTTTTT. Translated: CASSLGNSKKLFF.

The chain joins TRBV4-1 to TRBJ2-1; TRBD2 matches 11 bases. The CDR3 covers 18 residues. The germline CDR1 and CDR2 sequences are MGHRA and YSYEKL. The V segment lost 0 bases and the J segment 5 bases; nucleotides outside the gene matches: 9. The CDR3 DNA reads TGCGCCAGCAGCCAAGAATACCTACTAGCGGGAGTAGACAATGAGCAGTTCTTC. This translates into CASSQEYLLAGVDNEQFF.

This rearrangement joins TRBV9 to TRBJ1-1; possibly TRBD1 for D (5 bases). Germline V CDR1 and CDR2: SGDLS, YYNGEE. The CDR3 extends over 15 amino acids. V was clipped by 0 bases and J by 5 bases, with 14 bases between them. CDR3 coding DNA: TGTGCCAGCAGCGTAGGGTTAGGGGAAGCGACTGAAGCTTTCTTT. As protein: CASSVGLGEATEAFF. The whole variable domain, remainder taken from reference TRBV9 and TRBJ1-1, is DSGVTQTPKHLITATGQRVTLRCSPRSGDLSVYWYQQSLDQGLQFLIQYYNGEERAKGNILERFSAQQFPDLHSELNLSSLELGDSALYFCASSVGLGEATEAFFGQGTRLTVV.

This clonotype was detected a few times. The V gene is TRBV5-1, the J gene TRBJ1-1; TRBD1 aligns across 8 bases. The CDR3 consists of 15 residues. V was pared by 4 bases and J by 1 base, with 6 bases of the junction left unmatched. CDR1 is SGHRS, CDR2 YFSETQ, per germline. The CDR3 DNA reads as TGCGCCAGCAGCACCACCGGGACAGGGAACACTGAAGCTTTCTTT. Protein product: CASSTTGTGNTEAFF.

V is TRBV5-1 and J is TRBJ2-1; D is unresolved. Germline loops: CDR1 SGHRS, CDR2 YFSETQ. V was pared by 1 base and J by 9 bases, with 14 bases between. The CDR3 sequence is 14 residues long. CDR3 coding DNA: TGCGCCAGCAGCTTGTTTTCGGGTTTCGGTGAGCAGTTCTTC. Its translation is CASSLFSGFGEQFF.

The chain combines TRBV6-5 with TRBJ2-5; weak D call: TRBD2 (6 bases). The CDR3 is 16 residues long. Per the germline V gene, CDR1 is MNHEY and CDR2 is SVGAGI. Trimming shortened V by 3 bases and J by 1 base, and 15 bases separated the two germline ends. In nucleotides, the CDR3 is TGTGCCAGCAGTTATCCACTAGCATCTCCCCAAGAGACCCAGTACTTC. Amino acids: CASSYPLASPQETQYF.

The chain couples TRBV7-9 to TRBJ1-2; D is unresolved. Trimming stripped 3 bases from V and 2 bases from J, with 7 bases between. The CDR3 covers 13 residues. In germline, CDR1 is SEHNR, CDR2 FQNEAQ (reference sequence). The CDR3 is CASSFAENYGYTF. The CDR3 DNA reads TGTGCCAGCAGCTTCGCGGAGAACTATGGCTACACCTTC.

This clonotype was seen only a few times. The CDR3 loop is CASSFPGSHEQYF. CDR3 sequence (DNA): TGTGCCAGCAGTTTTCCCGGGAGTCACGAGCAGTACTTC. The chain carries TRBV28 and TRBJ2-7; D may be TRBD2 (6 bases). The ends were cut back, 3 bases at V and 5 bases at J, with 11 bases in the middle. In germline, CDR1 is MDHEN, CDR2 SYDVKM. This CDR3 region has 13 residues.

The sample holds a few counts of this clonotype. V and J are TRBV27 and TRBJ1-1; D is perhaps TRBD1 (5 bases). The germline gives CDR1 MNHEY, CDR2 SMNVEV (reference sequence). This CDR3 comprises 15 residues. The V gene lost 4 bases and the J gene lost 7 bases, with 19 bases spanning the gap. The DNA for the CDR3 is TGTGCCAGCAGTTGGGGGGTGTTGGGGGTTGATGAAGCTTTCTTT. Translation: CASSWGVLGVDEAFF.

The chain employs TRBV4-3 and TRBJ2-5, with D possibly called TRBD1 or TRBD2 (5 bases each). Germline CDR1 and CDR2: LGHNA and YSLEER. Between the trimmed V and J ends, which lost 0 bases and 2 bases, there was a span of 10 bases. The CDR3 contains 15 residues. CDR3 residues: CASSQDAGSQETQYF. The CDR3 nucleotides read TGCGCCAGCAGCCAAGATGCAGGGAGTCAAGAGACCCAGTACTTC.

The sample holds a few counts of this clonotype. V gene TRBV18 combines with J gene TRBJ2-7; possible D gene TRBD1, 5 bases. This CDR3 region has 17 residues. V was shortened by 1 base and J by 12 bases, with 28 bases between the two germline ends. Germline V lookup: CDR1 KGHSH, CDR2 LQKENI. The CDR3 bases are TGTGCCAGCTCACCACTAGATGACAGTGGGGATAACTACGCTCTGTACTTC. Protein sequence: CASSPLDDSGDNYALYF.

The chain couples TRBV11-2 to TRBJ2-1; no clear D gene. In germline, CDR1 is SGHAT, CDR2 FQNNGV. This CDR3 is 13 amino acids long. Trimming removed 3 bases from V and 8 bases from J, with 11 bases in between. CDR3 sequence (DNA): TGTGCCAGCAGCTTGATTATCGGCGATGAGCAGTTCTTC. It encodes CASSLIIGDEQFF.

V and J are TRBV7-9 and TRBJ2-1, with 12 bases that match TRBD2. Trimming removed 5 bases from V and 4 bases from J; junction bases left unmatched: 3. This CDR3 contains 15 residues. Germline CDR1 reads SEHNR; CDR2 reads FQNEAQ (reference sequence). The CDR3 sequence: CASSGLAGGYNEQFF. CDR3 DNA: TGTGCCAGCAGCGGGCTAGCGGGAGGGTACAATGAGCAGTTCTTC.